This T cell receptor (beta chain) came from a study of cytomegalovirus exposure and HLA in healthy donors. This PCR relied on a set of 60 Vbeta primers and 13 Jbeta primers. Method: immunoSEQ multiplex PCR; TCRdb's copy keeps in-frame clones and lacks some. The sample consists of 150,000 to 200,000 clones, approximately 88% of them appearing once. Study-wide points: Links to common viral pathogens appeared, in a later analysis, for several of the most significant clusters. Per published reports, the classifier diagnosed cytomegalovirus status with high specificity and sensitivity. Association of a missense DCLRE1C variant with TCR beta V- and J-gene trimming was reported in a later analysis.

Germline CDR1 is SGHTA and CDR2 is FQGNSA. The CDR3 length is 12 residues. The V gene lost 11 bases and the J gene lost 7 bases, with 17 bases spanning the gap. Details on this clone: Its antigen is currently unknown.

The origin of this receptor is a woman in her late teens or twenties in good health and CMV-seronegative. Sequences were obtained from PBMCs. This chain connects TRBV7-2 to TRBJ1-2; D is possibly TRBD1 (6 bases). DNA for the CDR3: TGTGCCCTACTACAGGGTCCCTCTGGCTACACCTTC. Translation: CALLQGPSGYTF. Full variable domain (rest looked up from reference TRBV7-2 and TRBJ1-2): GAGVSQSPSNKVTEKGKDVELRCDPISGHTALYWYRQSLGQGLEFLIYFQGNSAPDKSGLPSDRFSAERTGGSVSTLTIQRTQQEDSAVYLCALLQGPSGYTFGSGTRLTVV.